A selection of T cell receptor beta chains follows, all from one sample in a study of T cell responses to AZD1222 COVID-19 vaccine. Clones were read by immunoSEQ multiplex PCR, and TCRdb kept only the in-frame ones, dropping some. The sample records approximately 130,000 clones, 75% to 95% being singletons. Sample: peripheral blood, taken on day 0 of AZD1222 vaccination. These TCRs come from an adult in good health. The CDR3 runs from the conserved cysteine through the conserved F or W. D genes are given only for firm matches. Some rows mark clone size as missing; the rest say once, few, many or name a class of expanded clone.

J gene | D gene | V gene | clone size | CDR3 protein | CDR3 DNA
TRBJ1-1 | TRBD1 | TRBV27 | NA | CASSIRGPHTEAFF | TGTGCCAGCAGTATCAGGGGGCCTCACACTGAAGCTTTCTTT
TRBJ1-4 | NA | TRBV28 | NA | CASTPSGSWGEKLFF | TGTGCCAGCACCCCCTCCGGGAGCTGGGGGGAAAAACTGTTTTTT
TRBJ1-3 | NA | TRBV5-1 | NA | CASSYGDGSGNTIYF | TGCGCCAGCAGCTACGGAGATGGCTCTGGAAACACCATATATTTT
TRBJ1-6 | NA | TRBV18 | NA | CASSPLRQSLSSYNSPLHF | TGTGCCAGCTCACCATTGCGTCAGTCCCTGAGCTCCTATAATTCACCCCTCCACTTT
TRBJ2-1 | NA | TRBV9 | NA | CASSVAPGALYNEQFF | TGTGCCAGCAGCGTAGCCCCGGGGGCGCTCTACAATGAGCAGTTCTTC
TRBJ2-2 | TRBD1 | TRBV5-1 | NA | CASSPSGQGASGELFF | TGCGCCAGCAGCCCTTCCGGACAGGGGGCAAGCGGGGAGCTGTTTTTT
TRBJ1-2 | NA | TRBV28 | NA | CASSAVNYGYTF | TGTGCCAGCTCTGCAGTTAACTATGGCTACACCTTC
TRBJ2-1 | TRBD1 | TRBV6-6 | NA | CASSSPLTGDEQFF | TGTGCCAGCAGTTCCCCTCTTACAGGGGATGAGCAGTTCTTC
TRBJ2-1 | TRBD1 | TRBV7-3 | NA | CASSLNRGYNEQFF | TGTGCCAGCAGCTTAAACAGGGGCTACAATGAGCAGTTCTTC
TRBJ2-3 | NA | TRBV9 | NA | CASSVEGRGTDTQYF | TGTGCCAGCAGCGTAGAAGGGAGGGGGACAGATACGCAGTATTTT
TRBJ1-5 | TRBD1 | TRBV24-1 | few | CATSDAGTDNQPQHF | TGTGCCACCAGTGATGCCGGGACAGACAATCAGCCCCAGCATTTT
TRBJ1-2 | NA | TRBV7-8 | few | CASSLVATGRGYTF | TGTGCCAGCAGCTTAGTGGCCACAGGACGAGGCTACACCTTC
TRBJ1-2 | NA | TRBV11-2 | NA | CASSRLDGPRGGIGYTF | TGTGCCAGCAGCCGACTAGATGGACCCAGGGGAGGCATCGGCTACACCTTC
TRBJ2-3 | NA | TRBV3-1/TRBV3-2 | NA | CASSQAGRTDTQYF | TGTGCCAGCAGCCAAGCGGGGAGGACAGATACGCAGTATTTT
TRBJ1-5 | NA | TRBV30 | NA | CAWRDTGNQPQHF | TGTGCCTGGAGGGACACCGGCAATCAGCCCCAGCATTTT
TRBJ2-4 | NA | TRBV6-2/TRBV6-3 | NA | CASSSTSGTKNIQYF | TGTGCCAGCAGTTCGACTTCAGGGACCAAAAACATTCAGTACTTC
TRBJ2-1 | NA | TRBV29-1 | NA | CSVGSKATYNEQFF | TGCAGCGTTGGAAGTAAGGCGACCTACAATGAGCAGTTCTTC
TRBJ2-7 | NA | TRBV11-2 | once | CASSQQSSEQYF | TGTGCCAGCAGCCAGCAGTCCTCCGAGCAGTACTTC
TRBJ2-2 | TRBD2 | TRBV30 | NA | CAWTTPARTSGRLNTGELFF | TGTGCCTGGACCACTCCAGCACGGACTAGCGGGAGACTGAACACCGGGGAGCTGTTTTTT
TRBJ2-7 | NA | TRBV11-2 | NA | CASSRFQGTEQYF | TGTGCCAGCAGCAGATTCCAGGGTACCGAGCAGTACTTC
TRBJ2-1 | NA | TRBV11-2 | NA | CASSLGHEQFF | TGTGCCAGCAGCTTAGGACATGAGCAGTTCTTC
TRBJ2-3 | NA | TRBV5-1 | NA | CASSLGLTTSTDTQYF | TGCGCCAGCAGCTTGGGACTTACCACTAGCACAGATACGCAGTATTTT
TRBJ2-4 | TRBD1 | TRBV18 | NA | CASSPGTVNIQYF | TGTGCCAGCTCACCCGGGACAGTAAACATTCAGTACTTC
TRBJ1-4 | NA | TRBV7-9 | NA | CASSPTRNEKLFF | TGTGCCAGCAGCCCCACCCGTAATGAAAAACTGTTTTTT
TRBJ1-3 | TRBD1 | TRBV12-5 | NA | CASGFLIRGGDGNTIYF | TGTGCTAGTGGTTTCTTGATCCGAGGGGGCGACGGAAACACCATATATTTT
TRBJ2-1 | NA | TRBV21-1 | NA | CASSRVGRESYNEQFF | TGTGCCAGCAGCAGGGTGGGGCGGGAATCCTACAATGAGCAGTTCTTC
TRBJ2-2 | NA | TRBV5-8 | NA | CASSLGVGRNTGELFF | TGTGCCAGCAGCTTGGGGGTCGGGAGGAACACCGGGGAGCTGTTTTTT
TRBJ1-2 | NA | TRBV7-9 | NA | CASSLSTPGLDYGYTF | TGTGCCAGCAGCTTATCGACCCCAGGGTTGGACTATGGCTACACCTTC
TRBJ1-2 | TRBD1 | TRBV5-1 | NA | CASSPQAGGPYGYTF | TGCGCCAGCAGCCCTCAGGCAGGGGGCCCCTATGGCTACACCTTC
TRBJ1-2 | NA | TRBV7-2 | NA | CASSLGGTAALGGYTF | TGTGCCAGCAGCTTAGGGGGGACGGCGGCCCTAGGGGGCTACACCTTC
TRBJ2-7 | TRBD2 | TRBV4-3 | NA | CASSQWPLAERSYEQYF | TGCGCCAGCAGCCAATGGCCTCTAGCGGAGCGCTCCTACGAGCAGTACTTC
TRBJ2-1 | TRBD2 | TRBV15 | NA | CATSTRTSGSHEQFF | TGTGCCACCAGCACTCGGACTAGCGGGAGTCATGAGCAGTTCTTC
TRBJ1-2 | NA | TRBV5-6 | NA | CASSLVVGPGYTF | TGTGCCAGCAGCTTGGTAGTGGGACCGGGCTACACCTTC
TRBJ1-2 | NA | TRBV7-9 | NA | CASSLGGPNYGYTF | TGTGCCAGCAGCTTAGGGGGCCCTAACTATGGCTACACCTTC
TRBJ2-6 | NA | TRBV18 | NA | CASSPKEVSGANVLTF | TGTGCCAGCTCACCAAAGGAGGTCTCTGGGGCCAACGTCCTGACTTTC
TRBJ1-2 | NA | TRBV28 | NA | CASSRIQGNYGYTF | TGTGCCAGCAGTAGAATCCAGGGAAACTATGGCTACACCTTC
TRBJ1-6 | NA | TRBV11-2 | NA | CASSPQVGANSPLHF | TGTGCCAGCAGTCCCCAGGTGGGGGCCAATTCACCCCTCCACTTT
TRBJ2-3 | NA | TRBV5-6 | NA | CASSLGKDTQYF | TGTGCCAGCAGCTTGGGCAAAGATACGCAGTATTTT
TRBJ2-7 | TRBD2 | TRBV19 | NA | CASSFGTSGRNEQYF | TGTGCCAGTAGTTTCGGGACTAGCGGGAGAAACGAGCAGTACTTC
TRBJ1-1 | NA | TRBV10-3 | NA | CAISEKGSGTEAFF | TGTGCCATCAGTGAGAAGGGGTCCGGTACTGAAGCTTTCTTT
TRBJ2-1 | NA | TRBV5-4 | NA | CASSLRLLSDEQFF | TGTGCCAGCAGCTTACGGTTGCTATCGGATGAGCAGTTCTTC
TRBJ2-7 | NA | TRBV13 | NA | CASSLGGGSAYEQYF | TGTGCCAGCAGCTTAGGGGGGGGCAGCGCCTACGAGCAGTACTTC
TRBJ1-5 | NA | TRBV18 | NA | CASSPGSNQPQHF | TGTGCCAGCTCACCAGGCAGCAATCAGCCCCAGCATTTT
TRBJ2-1 | NA | TRBV5-4 | NA | CASSRGGQGNNEQFF | TGTGCCAGCAGCCGCGGGGGCCAGGGGAACAATGAGCAGTTCTTC
TRBJ2-7 | TRBD2 | TRBV6-5 | NA | CASRTASGSSYEQYF | TGTGCCAGCCGTACCGCTAGCGGGAGCTCCTACGAGCAGTACTTC
TRBJ1-5 | NA | TRBV19 | NA | CASSTGPVQHF | TGTGCCAGTAGTACAGGGCCTGTACAGCATTTT